This is a list of T cell receptor beta chains from one sample in a study of identical twins. TCRdb reprocessed the 5' RACE reads via MiXCR and lists one record per CDR3 protein. The sample has around 570,000 distinct CDR3 sequences; more than 9% are singletons. These same records also appear under a second study, on yellow fever vaccine responses in identical twins.

Sequenced material: PBMCs. These TCRs come from a woman aged 18 to 35 in good health. CDR3s include the opening cysteine and the closing phenylalanine or tryptophan. The order of the fields is D gene, J gene, clone size, V gene, CDR3 protein, CDR3 DNA. The D gene is left open where the match is weak. Size is omitted from some rows. Given values are once, few, many or a class for expanded clones.

d_call: TRBD1
j_call: TRBJ2-7
clone_size: many
v_call: TRBV28
cdr3_aa: CASSWGTGTYEQYF
cdr3_nt: TGTGCCAGCAGTTGGGGGACAGGGACCTACGAGCAGTACTTC

d_call: TRBD1
j_call: TRBJ2-1
clone_size: many
v_call: TRBV5-1
cdr3_aa: CASSLPGQSSYNEQFF
cdr3_nt: TGCGCCAGCAGCTTGCCGGGACAGAGCTCCTACAATGAGCAGTTCTTC

d_call: -
j_call: TRBJ1-2
clone_size: many
v_call: TRBV27
cdr3_aa: CASTRTAANYGYTF
cdr3_nt: TGTGCCAGCACCCGGACAGCCGCTAACTATGGCTACACCTTC

d_call: -
j_call: TRBJ2-3
clone_size: many
v_call: TRBV2
cdr3_aa: CASRTDGDTQYF
cdr3_nt: TGTGCCAGCAGGACCGACGGGGATACGCAGTATTTT

d_call: TRBD2
j_call: TRBJ2-3
clone_size: -
v_call: TRBV7-9
cdr3_aa: CASSLGSGRNTDTQYF
cdr3_nt: TGTGCCAGCAGCTTAGGCTCCGGGAGGAACACAGATACGCAGTATTTT

d_call: TRBD2
j_call: TRBJ2-2
clone_size: few
v_call: TRBV5-1
cdr3_aa: CASSLETSGSRTGELFF
cdr3_nt: TGCGCCAGCAGCTTGGAGACTAGCGGGAGTCGAACCGGGGAGCTGTTTTTT

d_call: -
j_call: TRBJ1-2
clone_size: few
v_call: TRBV5-6
cdr3_aa: CASSGTGNSQPYGYTF
cdr3_nt: TGTGCCAGCAGCGGGACCGGGAACTCCCAACCATATGGCTACACCTTC

d_call: -
j_call: TRBJ2-7
clone_size: few
v_call: TRBV2
cdr3_aa: CATKYGGLIDEQYF
cdr3_nt: TGTGCCACAAAGTACGGGGGGCTAATTGACGAGCAGTACTTC

d_call: TRBD2
j_call: TRBJ2-2
clone_size: -
v_call: TRBV7-2
cdr3_aa: CASSPWGLAPGELFF
cdr3_nt: TGTGCCAGCAGCCCATGGGGACTAGCTCCCGGGGAGCTGTTTTTT

d_call: -
j_call: TRBJ1-2
clone_size: -
v_call: TRBV25-1
cdr3_aa: CASSVGGIRGYTF
cdr3_nt: TGTGCCAGCAGTGTAGGGGGGATCCGTGGCTACACCTTC

d_call: TRBD2
j_call: TRBJ2-3
clone_size: many
v_call: TRBV20-1
cdr3_aa: CSPLDPRTSGSTDTQYF
cdr3_nt: TGCAGTCCCCTGGATCCTCGGACTAGCGGCAGCACAGATACGCAGTATTTT

d_call: TRBD1
j_call: TRBJ2-1
clone_size: few
v_call: TRBV24-1
cdr3_aa: CATSDFRTGVNEQFF
cdr3_nt: TGTGCCACCAGTGATTTTCGGACAGGGGTCAATGAGCAGTTCTTC

d_call: -
j_call: TRBJ1-4
clone_size: many
v_call: TRBV7-2
cdr3_aa: CASSLALGPSEKLFF
cdr3_nt: TGTGCCAGCAGCTTAGCGTTGGGCCCTTCCGAAAAACTGTTTTTT

d_call: -
j_call: TRBJ2-1
clone_size: -
v_call: TRBV12-3/TRBV12-4
cdr3_aa: CASSSPYLDYNEQFF
cdr3_nt: TGTGCCAGCAGTTCCCCATACCTAGACTACAATGAGCAGTTCTTC

d_call: TRBD1
j_call: TRBJ1-6
clone_size: many
v_call: TRBV12-3/TRBV12-4
cdr3_aa: CASSSGQGAQSPLHF
cdr3_nt: TGTGCCAGCAGCTCAGGACAGGGGGCGCAGTCACCCCTCCACTTT

d_call: -
j_call: TRBJ2-5
clone_size: -
v_call: TRBV12-3/TRBV12-4
cdr3_aa: CASSSPHGFAQYF
cdr3_nt: TGTGCCAGCAGCTCGCCCCATGGGTTCGCCCAGTACTTC

d_call: TRBD2
j_call: TRBJ2-2
clone_size: -
v_call: TRBV20-1
cdr3_aa: CSARGGLAGRITGELFF
cdr3_nt: TGCAGTGCCAGAGGGGGGCTAGCGGGGCGTATTACCGGGGAGCTGTTTTTT

d_call: -
j_call: TRBJ2-3
clone_size: -
v_call: TRBV18
cdr3_aa: CASSATKNTDTQYF
cdr3_nt: TGTGCCAGCTCAGCGACTAAAAACACAGATACGCAGTATTTT

d_call: -
j_call: TRBJ2-3
clone_size: many
v_call: TRBV12-3/TRBV12-4
cdr3_aa: CASSSGRDTQYF
cdr3_nt: TGTGCCAGCAGTTCAGGGAGAGATACGCAGTATTTT

d_call: -
j_call: TRBJ2-3
clone_size: few
v_call: TRBV12-3/TRBV12-4
cdr3_aa: CASRFTIDTQYF
cdr3_nt: TGTGCCAGCAGATTTACGATAGATACGCAGTATTTT

d_call: -
j_call: TRBJ1-4
clone_size: few
v_call: TRBV9
cdr3_aa: CASSVGTANNEKLFF
cdr3_nt: TGTGCCAGCAGCGTGGGGACTGCTAATAATGAAAAACTGTTTTTT

d_call: -
j_call: TRBJ2-6
clone_size: -
v_call: TRBV3-1
cdr3_aa: CASSLVPGPAGANVLTF
cdr3_nt: TGTGCCAGCAGCCTCGTACCGGGCCCGGCTGGGGCCAACGTCCTGACTTTC

d_call: -
j_call: TRBJ2-2
clone_size: -
v_call: TRBV7-9
cdr3_aa: CASSRGFDANTGELFF
cdr3_nt: TGTGCCAGCAGCCGCGGTTTTGACGCGAACACCGGGGAGCTGTTTTTT

d_call: -
j_call: TRBJ1-1
clone_size: few
v_call: TRBV7-8
cdr3_aa: CASSLDLGTEAFF
cdr3_nt: TGTGCCAGCAGCCTCGACTTAGGAACTGAAGCTTTCTTT

d_call: TRBD1
j_call: TRBJ1-1
clone_size: few
v_call: TRBV28
cdr3_aa: CATMTGAEAFF
cdr3_nt: TGTGCCACCATGACAGGGGCTGAAGCTTTCTTT

d_call: -
j_call: TRBJ2-2
clone_size: many
v_call: TRBV12-3/TRBV12-4
cdr3_aa: CASRGISEEVGTGELFF
cdr3_nt: TGTGCCAGCAGGGGAATTAGCGAGGAAGTTGGCACCGGGGAGCTGTTTTTT

d_call: -
j_call: TRBJ1-4
clone_size: -
v_call: TRBV6-1
cdr3_aa: CASGAGGEREKLFF
cdr3_nt: TGTGCCAGCGGGGCTGGGGGAGAGCGGGAAAAACTGTTTTTT

d_call: -
j_call: TRBJ2-7
clone_size: -
v_call: TRBV20-1
cdr3_aa: CSARGRAKGDYEQYF
cdr3_nt: TGCAGTGCTAGGGGGCGGGCGAAAGGGGACTACGAGCAGTACTTC

d_call: TRBD1
j_call: TRBJ1-1
clone_size: few
v_call: TRBV11-2
cdr3_aa: CASHSLGSGTGGETEAFF
cdr3_nt: TGTGCCAGCCACAGCTTAGGGTCCGGGACAGGGGGGGAGACTGAAGCTTTCTTT

d_call: TRBD2
j_call: TRBJ2-3
clone_size: -
v_call: TRBV12-3/TRBV12-4
cdr3_aa: CASSPKLLAGGSDTQYF
cdr3_nt: TGTGCCAGCAGTCCAAAACTACTAGCGGGGGGCTCAGATACGCAGTATTTT

d_call: -
j_call: TRBJ2-1
clone_size: few
v_call: TRBV6-2/TRBV6-3
cdr3_aa: CASSDLDVSSYNEQFF
cdr3_nt: TGTGCCAGCAGCGACCTTGACGTAAGCTCCTACAATGAGCAGTTCTTC

d_call: -
j_call: TRBJ1-1
clone_size: many
v_call: TRBV6-6
cdr3_aa: CASRMTDNTEAFF
cdr3_nt: TGTGCCAGCAGAATGACGGACAACACTGAAGCTTTCTTT

d_call: -
j_call: TRBJ2-7
clone_size: many
v_call: TRBV5-1
cdr3_aa: CASSGQGGYEQYF
cdr3_nt: TGCGCCAGCTCGGGCCAGGGGGGCTACGAGCAGTACTTC

d_call: TRBD1
j_call: TRBJ1-2
clone_size: few
v_call: TRBV24-1
cdr3_aa: CATSDPRQGALYGYTF
cdr3_nt: TGTGCCACCAGTGATCCACGACAGGGGGCATTGTATGGCTACACCTTC

d_call: -
j_call: TRBJ2-3
clone_size: many
v_call: TRBV12-3/TRBV12-4
cdr3_aa: CASSLRQGARDTQYF
cdr3_nt: TGTGCCAGCAGTTTACGGCAAGGGGCTAGGGATACGCAGTATTTT

d_call: -
j_call: TRBJ1-5
clone_size: many
v_call: TRBV28
cdr3_aa: CASSLAGDTQPQHF
cdr3_nt: TGTGCCAGCAGTCTTGCAGGGGATACTCAGCCCCAGCATTTT

d_call: -
j_call: TRBJ2-7
clone_size: many
v_call: TRBV3-2
cdr3_aa: CASSLGGAAFSYEQYF
cdr3_nt: TGTGCCAGCAGCCTTGGGGGAGCCGCCTTTTCCTACGAGCAGTACTTC

d_call: -
j_call: TRBJ2-1
clone_size: few
v_call: TRBV29-1
cdr3_aa: CSARLPSYNEQFF
cdr3_nt: TGCAGCGCTAGACTCCCCTCCTACAATGAGCAGTTCTTC

d_call: TRBD2
j_call: TRBJ2-3
clone_size: -
v_call: TRBV7-8
cdr3_aa: CASSPSPVAGGTDTQYF
cdr3_nt: TGTGCCAGCAGCCCCAGCCCGGTAGCGGGGGGTACAGATACGCAGTATTTT

d_call: -
j_call: TRBJ2-7
clone_size: few
v_call: TRBV29-1
cdr3_aa: CSVEVPGEQYF
cdr3_nt: TGCAGCGTTGAAGTACCGGGTGAGCAGTACTTC

d_call: -
j_call: TRBJ2-3
clone_size: many
v_call: TRBV21-1
cdr3_aa: CASSQAVAGRDTQYF
cdr3_nt: TGTGCCAGCAGCCAAGCAGTAGCGGGAAGAGATACGCAGTATTTT

d_call: -
j_call: TRBJ1-1
clone_size: -
v_call: TRBV19
cdr3_aa: CARHTPGGGAFVNTEAFF
cdr3_nt: TGTGCCAGACATACTCCGGGGGGGGGCGCTTTCGTGAACACTGAAGCTTTCTTT

d_call: -
j_call: TRBJ2-1
clone_size: -
v_call: TRBV4-1
cdr3_aa: CASSRLRGGGDEQFF
cdr3_nt: TGCGCCAGCAGCCGTTTGAGGGGAGGTGGAGATGAGCAGTTCTTC

d_call: TRBD1
j_call: TRBJ2-7
clone_size: -
v_call: TRBV29-1
cdr3_aa: CSAIAHPGRGPDEQYF
cdr3_nt: TGCAGCGCTATTGCGCACCCCGGCAGGGGGCCCGACGAGCAGTACTTC

d_call: -
j_call: TRBJ2-3
clone_size: -
v_call: TRBV6-2/TRBV6-3
cdr3_aa: CASSTPEAASTDTQYF
cdr3_nt: TGTGCCAGCAGTACCCCGGAAGCCGCTAGCACAGATACGCAGTATTTT

d_call: TRBD1
j_call: TRBJ2-1
clone_size: -
v_call: TRBV7-9
cdr3_aa: CASSPTGVSEQFF
cdr3_nt: TGTGCCAGCAGCCCGACAGGGGTCAGTGAGCAGTTCTTC

d_call: TRBD1
j_call: TRBJ1-1
clone_size: few
v_call: TRBV12-3/TRBV12-4
cdr3_aa: CASSFWTGNTEAFF
cdr3_nt: TGTGCCAGCAGTTTTTGGACAGGGAACACTGAAGCTTTCTTT

d_call: -
j_call: TRBJ2-3
clone_size: -
v_call: TRBV5-1
cdr3_aa: CASSRRFSTDTQYF
cdr3_nt: TGCGCCAGCAGCCGGAGGTTTAGCACAGATACGCAGTATTTT

d_call: TRBD1
j_call: TRBJ1-6
clone_size: many
v_call: TRBV12-3/TRBV12-4
cdr3_aa: CASSFRAGGTYNSPLHF
cdr3_nt: TGTGCCAGCAGTTTCCGGGCAGGGGGTACCTATAATTCACCCCTCCACTTT

d_call: TRBD1
j_call: TRBJ2-1
clone_size: -
v_call: TRBV18
cdr3_aa: CASSPGSRGHNEQFF
cdr3_nt: TGTGCCAGCTCACCAGGTAGCAGGGGGCACAATGAGCAGTTCTTC

d_call: TRBD2
j_call: TRBJ2-1
clone_size: few
v_call: TRBV7-9
cdr3_aa: CASSLNSGGHNEQFF
cdr3_nt: TGTGCCAGCAGCTTAAACTCGGGGGGACACAATGAGCAGTTCTTC

d_call: -
j_call: TRBJ1-1
clone_size: few
v_call: TRBV14
cdr3_aa: CASSHVRMNTEAFF
cdr3_nt: TGTGCCAGCAGCCACGTAAGAATGAACACTGAAGCTTTCTTT